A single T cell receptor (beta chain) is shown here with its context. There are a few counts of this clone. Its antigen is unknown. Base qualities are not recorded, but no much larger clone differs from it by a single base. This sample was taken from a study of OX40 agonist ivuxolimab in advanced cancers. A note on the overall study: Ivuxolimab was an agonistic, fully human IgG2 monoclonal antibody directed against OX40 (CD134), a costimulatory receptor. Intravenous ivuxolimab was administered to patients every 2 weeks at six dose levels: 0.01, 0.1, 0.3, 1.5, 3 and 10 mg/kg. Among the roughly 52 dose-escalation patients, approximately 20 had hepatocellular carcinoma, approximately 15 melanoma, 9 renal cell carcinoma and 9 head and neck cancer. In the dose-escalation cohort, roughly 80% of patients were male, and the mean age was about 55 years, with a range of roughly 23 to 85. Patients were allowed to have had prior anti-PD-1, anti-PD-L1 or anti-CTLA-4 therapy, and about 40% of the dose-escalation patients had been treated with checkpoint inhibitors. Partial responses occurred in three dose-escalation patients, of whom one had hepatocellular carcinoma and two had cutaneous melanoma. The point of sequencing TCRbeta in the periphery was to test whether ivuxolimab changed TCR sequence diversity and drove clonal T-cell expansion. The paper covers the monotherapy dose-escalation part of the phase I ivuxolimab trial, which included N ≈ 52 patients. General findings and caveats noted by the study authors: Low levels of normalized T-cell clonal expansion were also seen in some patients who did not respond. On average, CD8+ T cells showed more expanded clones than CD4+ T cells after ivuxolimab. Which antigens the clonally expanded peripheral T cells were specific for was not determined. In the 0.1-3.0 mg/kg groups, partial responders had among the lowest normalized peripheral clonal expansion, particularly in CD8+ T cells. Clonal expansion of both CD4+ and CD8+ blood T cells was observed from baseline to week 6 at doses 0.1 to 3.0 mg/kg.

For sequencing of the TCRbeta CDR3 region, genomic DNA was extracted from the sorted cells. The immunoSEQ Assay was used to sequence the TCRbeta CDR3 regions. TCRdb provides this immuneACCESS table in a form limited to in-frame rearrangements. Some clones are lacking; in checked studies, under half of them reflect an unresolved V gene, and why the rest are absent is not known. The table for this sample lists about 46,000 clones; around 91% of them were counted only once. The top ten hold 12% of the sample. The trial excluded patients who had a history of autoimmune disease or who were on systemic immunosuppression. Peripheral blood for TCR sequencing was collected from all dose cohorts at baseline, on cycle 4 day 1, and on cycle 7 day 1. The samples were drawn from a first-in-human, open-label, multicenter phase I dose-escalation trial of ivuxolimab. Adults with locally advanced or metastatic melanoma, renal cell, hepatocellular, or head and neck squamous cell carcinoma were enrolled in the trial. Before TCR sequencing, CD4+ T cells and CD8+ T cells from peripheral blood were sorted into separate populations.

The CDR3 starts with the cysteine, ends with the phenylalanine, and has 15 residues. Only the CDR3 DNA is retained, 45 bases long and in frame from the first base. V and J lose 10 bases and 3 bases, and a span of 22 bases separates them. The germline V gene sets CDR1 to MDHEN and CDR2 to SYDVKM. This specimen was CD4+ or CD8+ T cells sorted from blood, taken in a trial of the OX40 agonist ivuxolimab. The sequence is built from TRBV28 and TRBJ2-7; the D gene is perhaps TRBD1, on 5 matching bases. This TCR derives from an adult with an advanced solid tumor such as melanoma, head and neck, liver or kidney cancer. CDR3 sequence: CAIQALNRLDYEQYF. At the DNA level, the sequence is TGTGCCATTCAGGCCCTTAACAGGTTGGACTACGAGCAGTACTTC.